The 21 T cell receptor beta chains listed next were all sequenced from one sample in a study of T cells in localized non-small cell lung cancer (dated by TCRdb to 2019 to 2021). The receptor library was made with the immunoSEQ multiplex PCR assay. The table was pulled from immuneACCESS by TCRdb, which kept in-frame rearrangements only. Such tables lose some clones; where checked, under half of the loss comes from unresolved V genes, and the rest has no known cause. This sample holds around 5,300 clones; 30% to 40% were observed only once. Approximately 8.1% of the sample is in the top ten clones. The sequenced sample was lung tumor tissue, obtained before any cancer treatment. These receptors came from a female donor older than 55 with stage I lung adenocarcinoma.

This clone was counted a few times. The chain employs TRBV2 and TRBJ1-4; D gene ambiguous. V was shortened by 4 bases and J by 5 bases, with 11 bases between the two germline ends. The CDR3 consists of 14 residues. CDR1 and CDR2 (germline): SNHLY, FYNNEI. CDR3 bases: TGTGCCAGCAGTGTTGGCAGGTTAAATGAAAAACTGTTTTTT. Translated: CASSVGRLNEKLFF.

CDR3 sequence: CASSQSGSNSPLHF. The CDR3 DNA is TGTGCCAGCAGTCAATCAGGGTCGAATTCACCCCTCCACTTT. The J gene is TRBJ1-6, the V gene TRBV14, with a weak D call TRBD1 (5 bases). Trimming left V 6 bases short and J 7 bases short, with 13 bases between. CDR3 size: 14 residues. CDR1 SGHDN and CDR2 FVKESK come from the germline V gene.

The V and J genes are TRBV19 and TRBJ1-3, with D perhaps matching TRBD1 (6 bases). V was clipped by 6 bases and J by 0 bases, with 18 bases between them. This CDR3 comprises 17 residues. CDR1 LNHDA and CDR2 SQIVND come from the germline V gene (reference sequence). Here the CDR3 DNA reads TGTGCCAGTAGCGTCGTAGGGGGGCCCTTCTCTGGAAACACCATATATTTT. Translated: CASSVVGGPFSGNTIYF.

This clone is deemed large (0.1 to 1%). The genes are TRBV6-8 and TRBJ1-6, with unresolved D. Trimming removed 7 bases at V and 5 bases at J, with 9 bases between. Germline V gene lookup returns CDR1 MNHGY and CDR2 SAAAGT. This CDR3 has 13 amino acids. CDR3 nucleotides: TGTGCCAGCACGGAGGCCCATAATTCACCCCTCCACTTT. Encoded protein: CASTEAHNSPLHF.

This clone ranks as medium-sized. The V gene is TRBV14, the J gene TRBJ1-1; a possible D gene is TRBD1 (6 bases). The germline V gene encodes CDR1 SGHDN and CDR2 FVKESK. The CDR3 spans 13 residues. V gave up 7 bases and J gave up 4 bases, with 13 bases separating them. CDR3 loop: CASTRGRSTEAFF. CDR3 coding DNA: TGTGCCAGCACTAGGGGGAGATCCACTGAAGCTTTCTTT.

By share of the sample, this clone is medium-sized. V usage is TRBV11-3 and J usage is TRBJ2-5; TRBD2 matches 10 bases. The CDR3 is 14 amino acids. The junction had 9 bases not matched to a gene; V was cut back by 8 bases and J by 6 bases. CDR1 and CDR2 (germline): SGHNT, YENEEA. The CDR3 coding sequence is TGTGCCAGCGTACTAGCGGGGACTCTGCAGACCCAGTACTTC. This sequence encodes CASVLAGTLQTQYF.

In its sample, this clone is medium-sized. CDR3 nucleotides: TGTGCCAGCAGCTTGTCTCCGGGCCAACCCAACACTGAAGCTTTCTTT. It specifies CASSLSPGQPNTEAFF. This chain joins TRBV11-3 and TRBJ1-1; D remains unclear. V was pared by 3 bases and J by 2 bases, with 16 bases between. CDR3 length: 16 amino acids. The germline gives CDR1 SGHNT, CDR2 YENEEA.

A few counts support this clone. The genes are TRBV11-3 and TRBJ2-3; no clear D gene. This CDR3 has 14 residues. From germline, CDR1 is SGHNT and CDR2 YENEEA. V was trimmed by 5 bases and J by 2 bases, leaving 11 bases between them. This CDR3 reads CASSPRAATDTQYF. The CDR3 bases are TGTGCCAGCAGCCCCCGGGCCGCCACAGATACGCAGTATTTT. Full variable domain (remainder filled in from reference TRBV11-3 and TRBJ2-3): EAGVVQSPRYKIIEKKQPVAFWCNPISGHNTLYWYLQNLGQGPELLIRYENEEAVDDSQLPKDRFSAERLKGVDSTLKIQPAELGDSAVYLCASSPRAATDTQYFGPGTRLTVL.

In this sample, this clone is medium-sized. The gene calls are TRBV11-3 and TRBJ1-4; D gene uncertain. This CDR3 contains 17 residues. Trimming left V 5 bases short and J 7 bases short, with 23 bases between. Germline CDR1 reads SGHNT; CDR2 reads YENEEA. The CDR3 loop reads CASSPQIVADYSEKLFF. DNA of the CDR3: TGTGCCAGCAGCCCCCAAATCGTGGCAGACTACAGTGAAAAACTGTTTTTT.

CDR3: CASSFTGQGAYEQYF. The CDR3 nucleotides are TGCGCCAGCAGCTTTACTGGACAGGGGGCCTACGAGCAGTACTTC. The gene calls are TRBV5-1 and TRBJ2-7, with TRBD1 matching 10 bases. The length of the CDR3 is 15 residues. CDR1 and CDR2 (germline): SGHRS, YFSETQ. V gave up 2 bases and J gave up 2 bases; unmatched junction bases: 4. The complete variable domain, with remaining parts taken from reference TRBV5-1 and TRBJ2-7, reads KAGVTQTPRYLIKTRGQQVTLSCSPISGHRSVSWYQQTPGQGLQFLFEYFSETQRNKGNFPGRFSGRQFSNSRSEMNVSTLELGDSALYLCASSFTGQGAYEQYFGPGTRLTVT.

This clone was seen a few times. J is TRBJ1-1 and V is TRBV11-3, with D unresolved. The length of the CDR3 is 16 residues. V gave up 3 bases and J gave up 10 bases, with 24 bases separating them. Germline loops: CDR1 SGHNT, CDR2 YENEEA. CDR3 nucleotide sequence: TGTGCCAGCAGCTTGGCAACGGTCCAGTCTGGGGTAGGAGCTTTCTTT. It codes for CASSLATVQSGVGAFF.

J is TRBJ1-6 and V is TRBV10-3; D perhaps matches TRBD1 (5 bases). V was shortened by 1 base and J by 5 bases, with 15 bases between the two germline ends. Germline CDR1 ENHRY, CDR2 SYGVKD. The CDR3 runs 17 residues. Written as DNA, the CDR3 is TGTGCCATCAGTGAGTTTGGGGCCCTATCGAATAATTCACCCCTCCACTTT. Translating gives CAISEFGALSNNSPLHF.

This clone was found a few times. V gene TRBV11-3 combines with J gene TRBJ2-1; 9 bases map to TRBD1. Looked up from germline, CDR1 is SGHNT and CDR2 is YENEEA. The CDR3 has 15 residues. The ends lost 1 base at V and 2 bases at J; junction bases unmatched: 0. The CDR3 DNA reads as TGTGCCAGCAGCTTAGGACAGGGGGCCTACAATGAGCAGTTCTTC. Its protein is CASSLGQGAYNEQFF.

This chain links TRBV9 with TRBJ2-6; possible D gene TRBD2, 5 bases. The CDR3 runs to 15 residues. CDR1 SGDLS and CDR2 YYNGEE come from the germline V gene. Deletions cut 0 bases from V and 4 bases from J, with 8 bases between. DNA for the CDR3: TGTGCCAGCAGCGTAGGCGGGTCAGGGGCCAACGTCCTGACTTTC. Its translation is CASSVGGSGANVLTF. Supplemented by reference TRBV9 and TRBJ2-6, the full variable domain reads DSGVTQTPKHLITATGQRVTLRCSPRSGDLSVYWYQQSLDQGLQFLIQYYNGEERAKGNILERFSAQQFPDLHSELNLSSLELGDSALYFCASSVGGSGANVLTFGAGSRLTVL.

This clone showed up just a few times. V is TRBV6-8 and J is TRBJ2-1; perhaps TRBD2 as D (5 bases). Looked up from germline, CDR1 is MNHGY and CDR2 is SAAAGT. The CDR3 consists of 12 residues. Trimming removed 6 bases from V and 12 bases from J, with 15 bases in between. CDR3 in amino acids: CASSLGLGVQFF. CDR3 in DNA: TGTGCCAGCAGCCTCGGACTCGGAGTGCAGTTCTTC.

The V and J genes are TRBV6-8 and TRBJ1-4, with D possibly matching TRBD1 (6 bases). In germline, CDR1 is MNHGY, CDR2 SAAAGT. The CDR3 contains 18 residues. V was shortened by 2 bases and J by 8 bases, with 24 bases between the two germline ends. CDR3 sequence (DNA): TGTGCCAGCAGTTACGGGCGGGGACGAGGGGGAGAGAGGGAAAAACTGTTTTTT. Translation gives CASSYGRGRGGEREKLFF.

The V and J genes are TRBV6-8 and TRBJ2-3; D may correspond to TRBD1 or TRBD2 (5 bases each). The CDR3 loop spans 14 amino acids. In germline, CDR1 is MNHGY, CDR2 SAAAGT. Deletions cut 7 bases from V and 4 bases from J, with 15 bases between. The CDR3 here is CASKKRDEPDTQYF. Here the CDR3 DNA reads TGTGCCAGCAAGAAGAGGGACGAGCCAGATACGCAGTATTTT.

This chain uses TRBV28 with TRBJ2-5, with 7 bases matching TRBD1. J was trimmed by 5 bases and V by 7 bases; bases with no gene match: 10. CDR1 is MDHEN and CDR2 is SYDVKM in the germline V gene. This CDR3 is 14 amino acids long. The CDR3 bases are TGTGCCAGCAAGGACAGGCCGGAGTCCGAGACCCAGTACTTC. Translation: CASKDRPESETQYF.

CDR3 sequence reads: CASSTWPQGQGYTEAFF. DNA of the CDR3: TGCGCCAGCAGCACATGGCCCCAGGGACAGGGCTACACTGAAGCTTTCTTT. The chain recombines TRBV5-1 with TRBJ1-1, with 9 bases identical to TRBD1. V lost 4 bases and J lost 3; bases outside the gene matches: 13. This CDR3 comprises 17 residues. The germline V gene has CDR1 SGHRS and CDR2 YFSETQ.

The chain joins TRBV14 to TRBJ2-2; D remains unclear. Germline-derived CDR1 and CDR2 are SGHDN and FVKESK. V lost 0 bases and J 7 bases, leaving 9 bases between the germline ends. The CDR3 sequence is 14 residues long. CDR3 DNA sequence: TGTGCCAGCAGCCAAGATCTTAAAAACGGGGAGCTGTTTTTT. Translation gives CASSQDLKNGELFF.

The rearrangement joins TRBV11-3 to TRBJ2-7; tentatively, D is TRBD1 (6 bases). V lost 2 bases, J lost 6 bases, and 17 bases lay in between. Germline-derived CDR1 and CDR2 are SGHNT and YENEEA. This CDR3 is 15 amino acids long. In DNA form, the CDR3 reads TGTGCCAGCAGCTTAAGGGGGTTGGGGGAACGCGAGCAGTACTTC. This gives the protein CASSLRGLGEREQYF.